This T cell receptor (beta chain) was captured by sequencing in a study of vaccination and CD4 T cells after COVID-19 (dated by TCRdb to between 2021 and 2024). Context from the whole study: SARS-CoV-2 positivity had been established in the convalescent patients by nasal swab PCR, and mild disease was recorded in under ten of these patients and severe disease in one. The convalescent cohort comprised six males and four females, including two Hispanic individuals, seven Caucasians, two Asians and one multiracial person. Participants got two doses of the Pfizer-BioNTech BNT162b2 vaccine (n=8) or two doses of the Moderna mRNA-1273 vaccine (n=2). Post-COVID blood samples were collected from convalescent patients a median of around 100 days after diagnosis, with a range of about 30 to 170 days. Post-vaccine blood samples were collected a median of around 10 weeks after the second vaccine dose, ranging from roughly 13 to 250 days. Culture stimuli were overlapping spike peptide pools from SARS-CoV-2 and from the common cold coronaviruses HCoV-NL63, HCoV-OC43 and HCoV-229E. Control cultures used a CEFX viral epitope pool as positive control, an HIV-1 Nef peptide pool as negative control, or no peptide. In around ten COVID-19 convalescent patients and several infection-naive healthy vaccine recipients, the spike-specific CD4+ TCR repertoire before mRNA vaccination was compared with the repertoire after mRNA vaccination.

Broader findings and caveats from the paper: In convalescent patients, nearly all vaccine-specific clones (304 of 307) were found to be mono-reactive for SARS-CoV-2 spike rather than cross-reactive with common cold coronaviruses. The median number of SARS-CoV-2-reactive clonotypes rose from 20 to 25 after infection to 38 after vaccination, but the change was not significant. Among convalescent patients, a median about 87% of the SARS-CoV-2-reactive clones seen after vaccination appeared only after vaccination, which suggests priming specific to the vaccine. Only a relatively small number of convalescent patients were included in the study, and early timepoints following natural infection were not analyzed.

This specimen's treatment or condition label, per the study, means: roughly 10-day PBMC culture with coronavirus spike peptide pools or control peptides (ViraFEST assay). The study used the ViraFEST assay, which expanded antigen-specific T cells with peptide pools and then identified expanded clonotypes by TCR sequencing. The convalescent patients' positive SARS-CoV-2 PCR tests were from March to December 2020, which was before the Alpha, Beta and Delta variants emerged in the United States. Each well held 1.5 million to 2.5 million PBMCs cultured with roughly 10 ug/ml peptide pools in IMDM containing around 5% human AB serum and 9 to 10 IU/ml IL-2. Half of the culture medium was replaced with fresh IL-2-containing medium on days 3 and 7. Once the cells had been in culture for over 9 days, the EasySep CD4+ T cell isolation kit was used to isolate CD4+ T cells by negative selection. PBMCs were separated from whole blood using Ficoll-Paque Plus gradient centrifugation and then either used fresh or cryopreserved at -140C. Culture conditions were generally each tested in triplicate wells.

V is trimmed back by 4 bases and J by 6 bases, and the junction contains 9 bases that no gene match accounts for. CDR1 and CDR2, looked up from the germline V gene (reference sequence), are SGHNT and YYREEE. The CDR3 starts with the cysteine, ends with the phenylalanine, and has 15 residues. CDR3 DNA is the only sequence kept; it has 45 bases, read in frame from the first base. Receptor amplification or capture employed PCR. DNA from cultured CD4+ T cells was subjected to TCR sequencing with the Oncomine TCR Beta short-read assay at the Johns Hopkins FTIC core. The QIAamp micro DNA kit was used to extract genomic DNA from the cultured CD4+ T cells. The Oncomine TCR Beta libraries from cultured CD4+ T cells were pooled using unique dual indexes and then sequenced on an Illumina iSeq 100. In the paper's pipeline: Non-productive sequences were filtered out, and CDR3s that did not start with C, did not end with F or W, or were shorter than 7 amino acids were discarded. Antigen-specific clonotypes were identified using the MANAFEST web application through comparison of peptide-stimulated wells with reference and other culture wells. To be called positive, a clone needed an FDR below 0.05, an odds ratio above 5, and a productive frequency above 0.1% in at least two of three replicate wells. A clonotype was classed as cross-reactive if the clonotype showed significant expansion both in SARS-CoV-2 spike wells and in at least one common cold coronavirus spike condition. CDR3 homology was assessed with Levenshtein distances (stringdist) and unrooted phylogenetic trees (ape) in R version 3.6.1. TCRdb reprocessed the public reads (quality trimming at Q25 with fastp, clone calling with MiXCR) and kept in-frame beta chains. Duplicate CDR3 protein sequences are folded into a single record with the most common DNA and genes. These V and J calls are TCRdb output, not the study's own analysis. The sample table lists 10,000 to 15,000 distinct CDR3 sequences, approximately 53% of them with a count of one. The ten largest account for 15% of the sample.

On this clonotype: The antigen it binds to is not known. No per-base quality is available; no much larger clone lies one base away.

The sample comprised CD4+ T cells from blood, cultured in vitro. Rearrangement joined TRBV5-4 to TRBJ2-1; TRBD1 fits 8 bases in the junction. This sequence was found in a human donor who had recovered from COVID-19. The sequenced DNA is TGTGCCAGCAGCATAGACAGGGGAGCCGGCAATGAGCAGTTCTTC. Its protein is CASSIDRGAGNEQFF.